The present T cell receptor (beta chain) was sequenced within a study of beta chain features in type 1 diabetes. The overall study: Researchers looked at about 110 million sorted cells across all samples. Study-wide results and caveats: When Type 1 diabetes patients were examined, their TCRB CDR3s proved moderately but significantly shorter in all four CD4+ subsets.

For this clone: Its specificity is unknown.

Germline assignment: CDR1 SGHTA and CDR2 FQGTGA. The CDR3 has 13 residues. V lost 0 bases and J lost 4, with 4 bases in between. The isolated RNA, all of it, was reverse transcribed, so expressed TCRB transcripts were what got sequenced. TCRdb's table, derived via immunoSEQ multiplex PCR, lists solely in-frame clones and lacks some. The data show around 15,000 clones, with more than 70% seen just once and around 0.34% held by the top ten. Sequencing input: stem cell memory CD4+ T cells from blood. The rearrangement joins TRBV7-3 to TRBJ1-5; D gene unclear. The clonotype comes from a woman younger than 35 with type 1 diabetes. For the CDR3, the DNA is TGTGCCAGCAGCTTAACGAGAAATCAGCCCCAGCATTTT. Residues: CASSLTRNQPQHF.